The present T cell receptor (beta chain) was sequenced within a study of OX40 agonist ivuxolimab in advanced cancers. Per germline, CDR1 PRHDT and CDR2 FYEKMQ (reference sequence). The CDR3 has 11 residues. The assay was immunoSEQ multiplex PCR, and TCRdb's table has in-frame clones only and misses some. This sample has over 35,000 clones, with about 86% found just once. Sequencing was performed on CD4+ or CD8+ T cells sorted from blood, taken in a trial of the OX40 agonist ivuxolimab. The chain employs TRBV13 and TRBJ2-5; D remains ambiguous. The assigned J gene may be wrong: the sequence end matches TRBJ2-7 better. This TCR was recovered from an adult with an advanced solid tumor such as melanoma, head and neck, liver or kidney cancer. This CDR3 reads CASSFVDEQYF. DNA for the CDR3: TGTGCCAGCAGCTTTGTCGACGAGCAGTACTTC.